These T cell receptor beta chains were read from a single sample in a study of blood T cells in healthy people across ages. TCRdb reprocessed the 5' RACE reads via MiXCR and lists one record per CDR3 protein. The data show almost 1 million distinct CDR3 sequences, roughly 51% seen once. The sequencing input was blood. The source of these receptors is a woman aged 55-75 years in good health. Both conserved end residues are part of each CDR3. Each record gives: CDR3 protein, CDR3 DNA, D gene, V gene, clone size, J gene. A D gene is named only where the DNA matches it firmly. Rows give clone size only sometimes, using once, few, many, or a class for an expanded clone.

CDR3aa: CASSSGPLEGIQYF
CDR3nt: TGTGCCAGCAGCTCGGGACCCTTAGAGGGCATTCAGTACTTC
d_gene: NA
v_gene: TRBV7-3
abundance: NA
j_gene: TRBJ2-4

CDR3aa: CASRPGHRNYEQYF
CDR3nt: TGTGCCAGCAGACCGGGACACCGGAACTACGAGCAGTACTTC
d_gene: NA
v_gene: TRBV12-3/TRBV12-4
abundance: many
j_gene: TRBJ2-7

CDR3aa: CASSPGLAGDHNEQFF
CDR3nt: TGTGCCAGCAGCCCAGGACTAGCGGGAGACCACAATGAGCAGTTCTTC
d_gene: TRBD2
v_gene: TRBV12-3/TRBV12-4
abundance: NA
j_gene: TRBJ2-1

CDR3aa: CASTTVPSGANVLTF
CDR3nt: TGTGCCAGCACAACAGTACCCTCTGGGGCCAACGTCCTGACTTTC
d_gene: NA
v_gene: TRBV2
abundance: NA
j_gene: TRBJ2-6

CDR3aa: CAWSFTETQYF
CDR3nt: TGTGCCTGGAGTTTCACGGAGACCCAGTACTTC
d_gene: NA
v_gene: TRBV30
abundance: NA
j_gene: TRBJ2-5

CDR3aa: CASSLAHGTGKRSPLHF
CDR3nt: TGTGCCAGCAGCTTAGCGCATGGGACAGGGAAAAGGTCACCCCTCCACTTT
d_gene: TRBD1
v_gene: TRBV7-9
abundance: NA
j_gene: TRBJ1-6

CDR3aa: CAISPTRETRVQYF
CDR3nt: TGTGCCATCAGCCCCACGCGGGAGACCCGAGTCCAGTACTTC
d_gene: TRBD2
v_gene: TRBV10-3
abundance: NA
j_gene: TRBJ2-5

CDR3aa: CASSYKVPSGPSEQYF
CDR3nt: TGTGCCAGCAGTTACAAGGTACCTAGCGGGCCTTCCGAGCAGTACTTC
d_gene: TRBD2
v_gene: TRBV6-6
abundance: once
j_gene: TRBJ2-7

CDR3aa: CSASSTGNYGYTF
CDR3nt: TGCAGTGCTTCCTCGACAGGAAACTATGGCTACACCTTC
d_gene: NA
v_gene: TRBV20-1
abundance: NA
j_gene: TRBJ1-2

CDR3aa: CASSLDSSVREQFF
CDR3nt: TGTGCCAGCAGCTTAGACAGTTCAGTCCGTGAGCAGTTCTTC
d_gene: NA
v_gene: TRBV7-6
abundance: NA
j_gene: TRBJ2-1

CDR3aa: CASSYLNTGELFF
CDR3nt: TGTGCCAGCAGTTACTTGAACACCGGGGAGCTGTTTTTT
d_gene: NA
v_gene: TRBV6-6
abundance: NA
j_gene: TRBJ2-2

CDR3aa: CSARGSASYERYF
CDR3nt: TGCAGTGCTAGAGGTAGCGCCTCCTACGAGCGGTACTTC
d_gene: NA
v_gene: TRBV20-1
abundance: NA
j_gene: TRBJ2-7

CDR3aa: CASSQTSYNEQFF
CDR3nt: TGTGCCAGCAGCCAGACTAGTTACAATGAGCAGTTCTTC
d_gene: NA
v_gene: TRBV14
abundance: NA
j_gene: TRBJ2-1

CDR3aa: CSVGRGQGQPQHF
CDR3nt: TGCAGCGTTGGGAGGGGGCAAGGACAGCCCCAGCATTTT
d_gene: TRBD1
v_gene: TRBV29-1
abundance: few
j_gene: TRBJ1-5

CDR3aa: CAWRPQGIYGYTF
CDR3nt: TGTGCCTGGAGACCACAGGGAATCTATGGCTACACCTTC
d_gene: NA
v_gene: TRBV30
abundance: NA
j_gene: TRBJ1-2

CDR3aa: CASSAGGLTEAFF
CDR3nt: TGTGCCAGCAGCGCAGGGGGTCTTACTGAAGCTTTCTTT
d_gene: TRBD1
v_gene: TRBV12-3/TRBV12-4
abundance: NA
j_gene: TRBJ1-1

CDR3aa: CASRGTSGREIYEQYF
CDR3nt: TGTGCCAGCAGAGGGACTAGCGGGAGGGAAATTTACGAGCAGTACTTC
d_gene: TRBD2
v_gene: TRBV28
abundance: NA
j_gene: TRBJ2-7

CDR3aa: CASGEGLAYEQYF
CDR3nt: TGTGCCAGCGGGGAAGGTCTCGCCTACGAGCAGTACTTC
d_gene: NA
v_gene: TRBV7-9
abundance: few
j_gene: TRBJ2-7

CDR3aa: CSTSPWATTAYNEQFF
CDR3nt: TGCAGCACCTCGCCCTGGGCGACAACTGCCTACAATGAGCAGTTCTTC
d_gene: NA
v_gene: TRBV29-1
abundance: few
j_gene: TRBJ2-1

CDR3aa: CSVGGYETYEQYF
CDR3nt: TGCAGCGTAGGGGGGTACGAGACCTACGAGCAGTACTTC
d_gene: NA
v_gene: TRBV29-1
abundance: NA
j_gene: TRBJ2-7

CDR3aa: CASSLIRGTEKINTEAFF
CDR3nt: TGTGCCAGCAGCTTAATACGGGGGACAGAAAAAATAAACACTGAAGCTTTCTTT
d_gene: TRBD1
v_gene: TRBV7-3
abundance: NA
j_gene: TRBJ1-1

CDR3aa: CSAAPGLGADTQYF
CDR3nt: TGCAGTGCTGCACCGGGACTCGGAGCAGATACGCAGTATTTT
d_gene: NA
v_gene: TRBV20-1
abundance: NA
j_gene: TRBJ2-3

CDR3aa: CASSQEGLPSYNEQFF
CDR3nt: TGCGCCAGCAGCCAAGAGGGACTCCCAAGCTACAATGAGCAGTTCTTC
d_gene: NA
v_gene: TRBV4-1
abundance: few
j_gene: TRBJ2-1

CDR3aa: CASSLGLAGNDEQYF
CDR3nt: TGTGCCAGCAGCTTAGGACTAGCGGGAAACGACGAGCAGTACTTC
d_gene: TRBD2
v_gene: TRBV7-2
abundance: few
j_gene: TRBJ2-7

CDR3aa: CASRETSVYEQYF
CDR3nt: TGCGCCAGCAGGGAGACTAGCGTCTACGAGCAGTACTTC
d_gene: TRBD2
v_gene: TRBV5-1
abundance: NA
j_gene: TRBJ2-7

CDR3aa: CATSRGRQTGVYEQYF
CDR3nt: TGTGCCACCAGCAGAGGAAGACAGACAGGGGTGTACGAGCAGTACTTC
d_gene: TRBD1
v_gene: TRBV15
abundance: NA
j_gene: TRBJ2-7

CDR3aa: CASSGLAGDNEQFF
CDR3nt: TGCGCCAGCTCCGGACTAGCGGGAGACAATGAGCAGTTCTTC
d_gene: TRBD2
v_gene: TRBV5-1
abundance: NA
j_gene: TRBJ2-1

CDR3aa: CSVGRETWEAFF
CDR3nt: TGCAGCGTTGGCAGGGAGACCTGGGAAGCTTTCTTT
d_gene: NA
v_gene: TRBV29-1
abundance: NA
j_gene: TRBJ1-1

CDR3aa: CASSVDPLMNTEAFF
CDR3nt: TGTGCCAGCAGCGTAGATCCGCTCATGAACACTGAAGCTTTCTTT
d_gene: NA
v_gene: TRBV9
abundance: NA
j_gene: TRBJ1-1

CDR3aa: CSVAGTVAGGMYEQYF
CDR3nt: TGCAGCGTTGCGGGGACAGTAGCGGGAGGGATGTACGAGCAGTACTTC
d_gene: TRBD2
v_gene: TRBV29-1
abundance: few
j_gene: TRBJ2-7

CDR3aa: CASRGGGWYGYTF
CDR3nt: TGTGCCAGCAGGGGCGGTGGGTGGTATGGCTACACCTTC
d_gene: NA
v_gene: TRBV28
abundance: NA
j_gene: TRBJ1-2

CDR3aa: CASSLGGPKVGYEQYF
CDR3nt: TGTGCCAGCAGCTTGGGGGGGCCTAAAGTCGGTTACGAGCAGTACTTC
d_gene: NA
v_gene: TRBV5-5
abundance: NA
j_gene: TRBJ2-7

CDR3aa: CASSVSQGWSPLHF
CDR3nt: TGTGCCAGCAGCGTATCTCAGGGGTGGTCACCCCTCCACTTT
d_gene: NA
v_gene: TRBV9
abundance: NA
j_gene: TRBJ1-6

CDR3aa: CASSQWTGVLTEAFF
CDR3nt: TGCGCCAGCAGCCAATGGACAGGGGTTCTGACTGAAGCTTTCTTT
d_gene: TRBD1
v_gene: TRBV4-3
abundance: NA
j_gene: TRBJ1-1

CDR3aa: CASSDFGEYHTQYF
CDR3nt: TGTGCCAGCAGTGATTTCGGGGAATATCATACGCAGTATTTT
d_gene: NA
v_gene: TRBV25-1
abundance: NA
j_gene: TRBJ2-3

CDR3aa: CATRPGSGTGTQYF
CDR3nt: TGTGCCACCAGGCCGGGATCGGGGACGGGTACGCAGTATTTT
d_gene: NA
v_gene: TRBV24-1
abundance: NA
j_gene: TRBJ2-3

CDR3aa: CASSAGLAGHTGELFF
CDR3nt: TGTGCCAGCAGTGCCGGACTAGCGGGCCACACCGGGGAGCTGTTTTTT
d_gene: TRBD2
v_gene: TRBV27
abundance: few
j_gene: TRBJ2-2